The 7 T cell receptor beta chains in this list originate from one sample, sequenced in a study of resident and recirculating memory T cells in vitiligo. The data were produced by immunoSEQ multiplex PCR, yet TCRdb's version contains in-frame clones alone and is incomplete. Among 65,000 to 80,000 clones, about 92% were seen once, and the ten largest hold around 5.1%. The sample consisted of blood. The receptors derive from a male donor with vitiligo.

This chain links TRBV9 with TRBJ1-3; 7 bases agree with TRBD1. The CDR3 is 16 amino acids. Germline CDR1 and CDR2: SGDLS and YYNGEE. V was clipped by 3 bases and J by 3 bases; unmatched bases: 9. The CDR3 DNA is TGTGCCAGCAGCGCCCAAACAGGGGCCTTTGGAAACACCATATATTTT. Its protein product is CASSAQTGAFGNTIYF. The whole variable domain, remainder taken from reference TRBV9 and TRBJ1-3, is DSGVTQTPKHLITATGQRVTLRCSPRSGDLSVYWYQQSLDQGLQFLIQYYNGEERAKGNILERFSAQQFPDLHSELNLSSLELGDSALYFCASSAQTGAFGNTIYFGEGSWLTVV.

This rearrangement joins TRBV6-1 to TRBJ2-1; the match to TRBD2 covers 9 bases. CDR3 length equals 21 residues. CDR1 and CDR2 from the germline V gene are MNHNS and SASEGT. J lost 1 base, V lost 1 base, and 17 bases had no gene match. In nucleotides, the CDR3 is TGTGCCAGCAGTGAAGGGAGGGTAGCGGGAGAAGTTCGGTTGTCCTACAATGAGCAGTTCTTC. Amino acids: CASSEGRVAGEVRLSYNEQFF.

The chain joins TRBV11-2 to TRBJ2-1, with 13 bases that match TRBD2. The length of the CDR3 is 18 residues. Germline CDR1 is SGHAT and CDR2 is FQNNGV. J was trimmed by 5 bases and V by 1 base; bases with no gene match: 8. Here the CDR3 reads CASSLGPGTSGNHNEQFF. CDR3 nucleotides: TGTGCCAGCAGCTTAGGCCCAGGGACTAGCGGGAACCACAATGAGCAGTTCTTC.

The CDR3 region has the DNA TGTGCCAGCAGCCTAGGGACTGCAAATCAGCCCCAGCATTTT. This codes for CASSLGTANQPQHF. The genes are TRBV5-5 and TRBJ1-5; TRBD1 might be the D (5 bases). V gave up 4 bases and J gave up 4 bases, with 12 bases separating them. Germline values: CDR1 SGHKS, CDR2 YYEKEE (reference sequence). This CDR3 is built from 14 residues.

This chain connects TRBV27 to TRBJ2-7, with TRBD2 as a possible D gene (6 bases). The CDR3 contains 16 residues. Trimming took off 3 bases at V and 2 bases at J, with 17 bases between the two ends. CDR1 and CDR2 from the germline V gene are MNHEY and SMNVEV (reference sequence). The CDR3 region has the DNA TGTGCCAGCAGTTTTCAGCCGGGAGATTCAACCTACGAGCAGTACTTC. It specifies CASSFQPGDSTYEQYF.

V usage is TRBV7-2 and J usage is TRBJ2-1, with D maybe TRBD2 (6 bases). The CDR3 has 17 residues. V was trimmed by 5 bases and J by 0 bases, leaving 17 bases between them. Germline CDR1 SGHTA, CDR2 FQGNSA. CDR3 protein: CASSLPIDGSSYNEQFF. The CDR3 nucleotides read TGTGCCAGCAGCCTCCCGATCGACGGGAGCTCCTACAATGAGCAGTTCTTC.

The chain links TRBV9 to TRBJ2-6; TRBD2 agrees at 7 bases. The V gene's germline CDR1 is SGDLS and CDR2 YYNGEE. The CDR3 has 18 amino acids. V shed 6 bases, J shed 3 bases, and the junction held 15 bases outside the gene matches. This CDR3 reads CASTPGGSPYGGANVLTF. CDR3 in DNA: TGTGCCAGCACCCCGGGCGGGAGCCCATATGGTGGGGCCAACGTCCTGACTTTC.